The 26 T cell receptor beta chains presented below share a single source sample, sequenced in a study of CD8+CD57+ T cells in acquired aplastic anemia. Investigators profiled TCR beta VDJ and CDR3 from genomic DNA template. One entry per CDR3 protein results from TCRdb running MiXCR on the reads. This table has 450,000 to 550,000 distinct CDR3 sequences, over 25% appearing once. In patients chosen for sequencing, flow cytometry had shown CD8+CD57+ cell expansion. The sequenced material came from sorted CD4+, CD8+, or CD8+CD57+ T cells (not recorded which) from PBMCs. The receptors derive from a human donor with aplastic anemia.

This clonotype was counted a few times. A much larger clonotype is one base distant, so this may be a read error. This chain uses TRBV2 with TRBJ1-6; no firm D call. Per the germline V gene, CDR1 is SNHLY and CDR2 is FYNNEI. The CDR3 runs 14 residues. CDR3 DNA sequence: TGTGCCAGCAGTGATAACTCTATAGGCTCACCCTTCCACTTT. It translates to CASSDNSIGSPFHF.

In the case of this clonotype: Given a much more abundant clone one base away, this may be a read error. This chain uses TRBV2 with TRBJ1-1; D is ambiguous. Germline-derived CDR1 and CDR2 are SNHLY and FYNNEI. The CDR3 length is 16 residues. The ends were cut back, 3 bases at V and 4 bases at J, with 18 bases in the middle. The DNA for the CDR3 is TGTGCCAGCAGTGATCTGGACCGCCAGGTGAGCACTGAAGCTTTCTTT. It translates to CASSDLDRQVSTEAFF. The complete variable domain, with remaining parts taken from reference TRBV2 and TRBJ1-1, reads EPEVTQTPSHQVTQMGQEVILRCVPISNHLYFYWYRQILGQKVEFLVSFYNNEISEKSEIFDDQFSVERPDGSNFTLKIRSTKLEDSAMYFCASSDLDRQVSTEAFFGQGTRLTVV.

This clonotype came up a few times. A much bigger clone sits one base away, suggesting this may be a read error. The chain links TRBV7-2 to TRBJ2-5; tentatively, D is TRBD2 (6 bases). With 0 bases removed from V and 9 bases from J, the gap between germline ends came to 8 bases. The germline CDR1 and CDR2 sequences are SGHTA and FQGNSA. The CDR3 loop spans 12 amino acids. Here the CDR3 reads CASSLAREAQYF. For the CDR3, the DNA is TGTGCCAGCAGCTTAGCGAGGGAGGCCCAGTACTTC.

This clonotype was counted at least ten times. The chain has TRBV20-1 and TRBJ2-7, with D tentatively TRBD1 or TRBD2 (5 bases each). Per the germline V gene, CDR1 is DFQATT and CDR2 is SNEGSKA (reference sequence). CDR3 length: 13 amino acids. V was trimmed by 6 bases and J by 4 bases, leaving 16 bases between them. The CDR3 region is CSANRDPPYEQYF. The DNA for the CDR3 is TGCAGTGCAAACCGGGACCCGCCTTACGAGCAGTACTTC.

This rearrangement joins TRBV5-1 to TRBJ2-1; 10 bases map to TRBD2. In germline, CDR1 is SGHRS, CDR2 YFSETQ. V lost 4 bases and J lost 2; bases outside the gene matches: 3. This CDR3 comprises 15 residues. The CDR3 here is CASSLLAGAYNEQFF. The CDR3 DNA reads TGCGCCAGCAGCCTTCTAGCGGGGGCCTACAATGAGCAGTTCTTC.

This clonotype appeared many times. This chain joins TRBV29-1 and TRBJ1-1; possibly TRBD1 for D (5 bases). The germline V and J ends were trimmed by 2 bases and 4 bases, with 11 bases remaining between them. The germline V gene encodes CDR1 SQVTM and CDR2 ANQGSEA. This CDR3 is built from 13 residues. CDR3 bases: TGCAGCGTTGAATCAGGGAGGGGCACTGAAGCTTTCTTT. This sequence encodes CSVESGRGTEAFF.

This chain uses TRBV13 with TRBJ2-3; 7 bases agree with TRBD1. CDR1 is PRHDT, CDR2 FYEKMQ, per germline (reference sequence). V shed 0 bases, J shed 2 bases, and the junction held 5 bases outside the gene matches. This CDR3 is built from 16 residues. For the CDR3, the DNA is TGTGCCAGCAGCTTAGGGACAGGGTCGTTCACAGATACGCAGTATTTT. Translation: CASSLGTGSFTDTQYF. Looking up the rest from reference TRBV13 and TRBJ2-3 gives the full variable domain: AAGVIQSPRHLIKEKRETATLKCYPIPRHDTVYWYQQGPGQDPQFLISFYEKMQSDKGSIPDRFSAQQFSDYHSELNMSSLELGDSALYFCASSLGTGSFTDTQYFGPGTRLTVL.

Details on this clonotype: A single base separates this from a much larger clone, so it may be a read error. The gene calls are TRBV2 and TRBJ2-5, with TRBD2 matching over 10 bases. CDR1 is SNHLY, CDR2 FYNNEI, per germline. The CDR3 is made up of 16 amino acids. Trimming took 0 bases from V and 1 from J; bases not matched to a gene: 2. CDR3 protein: CASSEAASGGQETQYF. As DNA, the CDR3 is TGTGCCAGCAGTGAAGCGGCTAGCGGGGGCCAAGAGACCCAGTACTTC. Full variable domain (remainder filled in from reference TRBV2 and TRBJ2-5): EPEVTQTPSHQVTQMGQEVILRCVPISNHLYFYWYRQILGQKVEFLVSFYNNEISEKSEIFDDQFSVERPDGSNFTLKIRSTKLEDSAMYFCASSEAASGGQETQYFGPGTRLLVL.

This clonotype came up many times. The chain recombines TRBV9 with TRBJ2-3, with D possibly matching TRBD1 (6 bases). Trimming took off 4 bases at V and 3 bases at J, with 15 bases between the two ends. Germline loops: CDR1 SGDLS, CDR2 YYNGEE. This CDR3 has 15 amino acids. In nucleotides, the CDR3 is TGTGCCAGCAGCTTACCCACAGGGAATACAGATACGCAGTATTTT. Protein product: CASSLPTGNTDTQYF.

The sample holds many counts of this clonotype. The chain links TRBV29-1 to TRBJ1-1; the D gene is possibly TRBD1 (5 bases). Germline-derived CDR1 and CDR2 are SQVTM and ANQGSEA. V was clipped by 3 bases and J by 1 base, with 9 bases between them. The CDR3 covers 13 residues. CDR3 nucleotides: TGCAGCGTTGAGGGGCAGGGGAACACTGAAGCTTTCTTT. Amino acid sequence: CSVEGQGNTEAFF.

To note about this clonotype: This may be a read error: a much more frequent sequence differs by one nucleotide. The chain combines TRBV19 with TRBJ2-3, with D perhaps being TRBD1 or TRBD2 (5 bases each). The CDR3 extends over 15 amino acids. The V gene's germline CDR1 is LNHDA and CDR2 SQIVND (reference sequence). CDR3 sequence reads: CASGIDSGSTDTQYF. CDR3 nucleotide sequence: TGTGCCAGTGGTATCGACTCAGGGAGTACAGATACGCAGTATTTT.

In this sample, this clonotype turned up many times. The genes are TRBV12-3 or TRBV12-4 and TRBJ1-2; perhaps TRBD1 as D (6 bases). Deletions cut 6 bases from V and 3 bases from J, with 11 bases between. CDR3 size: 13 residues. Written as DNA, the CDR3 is TGTGCCAGCAGGGAACAGGGATACTATGGCTACACCTTC. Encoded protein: CASREQGYYGYTF.

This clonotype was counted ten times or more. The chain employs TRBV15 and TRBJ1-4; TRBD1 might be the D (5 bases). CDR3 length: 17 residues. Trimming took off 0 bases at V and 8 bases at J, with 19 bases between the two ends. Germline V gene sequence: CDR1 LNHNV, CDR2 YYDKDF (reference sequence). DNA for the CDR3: TGTGCCACCAGCAGAGAATTATTTGGGCAGGGTGACGAAAAACTGTTTTTT. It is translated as CATSRELFGQGDEKLFF.

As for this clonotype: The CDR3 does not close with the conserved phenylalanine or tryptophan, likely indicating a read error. The CDR3: CASTITGDEQYL. DNA for the CDR3: TGTGCCAGCACTATAACGGGGGACGAGCAGTACCTC. The genes are TRBV6-1 and TRBJ2-7; D might be TRBD2 (6 bases). The germline CDR1 and CDR2 sequences are MNHNS and SASEGT. The V gene lost 7 bases and the J gene lost 5 bases, with 12 bases spanning the gap. The CDR3 runs 12 residues.

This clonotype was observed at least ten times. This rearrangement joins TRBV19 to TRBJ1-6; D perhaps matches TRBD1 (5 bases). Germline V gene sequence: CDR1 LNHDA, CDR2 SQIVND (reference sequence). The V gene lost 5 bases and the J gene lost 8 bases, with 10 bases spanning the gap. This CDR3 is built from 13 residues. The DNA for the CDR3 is TGTGCCAGTAGTTGGGGCAGGGATTCACCCCTCCACTTT. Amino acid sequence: CASSWGRDSPLHF.

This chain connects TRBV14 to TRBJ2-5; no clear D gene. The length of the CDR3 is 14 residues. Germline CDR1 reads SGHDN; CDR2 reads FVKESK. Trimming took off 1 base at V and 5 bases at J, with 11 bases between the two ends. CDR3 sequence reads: CASSQGLVRETQYF. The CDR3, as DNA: TGTGCCAGCAGCCAAGGGTTGGTCAGGGAGACCCAGTACTTC.

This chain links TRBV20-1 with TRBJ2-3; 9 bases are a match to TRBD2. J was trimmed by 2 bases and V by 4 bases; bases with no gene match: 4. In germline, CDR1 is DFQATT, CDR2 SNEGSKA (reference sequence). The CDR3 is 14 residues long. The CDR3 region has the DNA TGCAGTGCTATTAGCGGGGGAAACACAGATACGCAGTATTTT. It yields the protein CSAISGGNTDTQYF.

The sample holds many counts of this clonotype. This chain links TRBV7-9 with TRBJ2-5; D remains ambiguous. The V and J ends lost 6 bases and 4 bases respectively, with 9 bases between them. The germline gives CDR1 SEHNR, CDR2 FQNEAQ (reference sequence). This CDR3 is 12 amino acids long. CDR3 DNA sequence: TGTGCCAGCAGTGCTACTCCAGAGACCCAGTACTTC. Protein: CASSATPETQYF.

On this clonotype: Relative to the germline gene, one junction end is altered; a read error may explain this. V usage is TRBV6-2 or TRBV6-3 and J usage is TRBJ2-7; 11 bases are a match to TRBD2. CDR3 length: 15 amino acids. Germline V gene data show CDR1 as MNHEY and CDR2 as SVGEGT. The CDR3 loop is CARSSPLAGGYEQYF. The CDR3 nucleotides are TGTGCCCGCAGTTCCCCTCTAGCGGGAGGCTACGAGCAGTACTTC.

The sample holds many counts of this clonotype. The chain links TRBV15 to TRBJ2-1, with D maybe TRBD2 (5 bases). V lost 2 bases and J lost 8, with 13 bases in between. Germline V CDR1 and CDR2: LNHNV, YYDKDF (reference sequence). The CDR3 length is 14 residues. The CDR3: CATSRLAETDEQFF. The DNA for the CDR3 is TGTGCCACCAGCAGACTAGCTGAGACGGATGAGCAGTTCTTC.

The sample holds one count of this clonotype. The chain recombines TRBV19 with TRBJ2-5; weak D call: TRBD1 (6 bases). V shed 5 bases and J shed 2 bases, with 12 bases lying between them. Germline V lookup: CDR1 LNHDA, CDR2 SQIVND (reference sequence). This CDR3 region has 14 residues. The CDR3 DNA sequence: TGTGCCAGTAGTGGGCAGGGGTGGCAAGAGACCCAGTACTTC. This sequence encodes CASSGQGWQETQYF.

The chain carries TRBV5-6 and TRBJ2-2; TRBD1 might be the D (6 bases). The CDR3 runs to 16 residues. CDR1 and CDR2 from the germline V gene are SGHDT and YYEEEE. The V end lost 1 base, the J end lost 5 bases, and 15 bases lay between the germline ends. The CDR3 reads CASSLYGQSGTGELFF. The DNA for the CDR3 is TGTGCCAGCAGCTTGTACGGACAGTCAGGGACCGGGGAGCTGTTTTTT.

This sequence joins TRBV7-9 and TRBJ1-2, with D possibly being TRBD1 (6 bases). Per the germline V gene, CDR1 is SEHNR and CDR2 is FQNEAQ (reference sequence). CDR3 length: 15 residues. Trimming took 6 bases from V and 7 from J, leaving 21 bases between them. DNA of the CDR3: TGTGCCAGCAGTAAACAGGGCCCCATAGTCCGTGGCTACACCTTC. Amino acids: CASSKQGPIVRGYTF.

CDR3 residues: CSADRDRGSTDTQYF. The CDR3 nucleotides read TGCAGTGCTGACCGGGACAGGGGAAGCACAGATACGCAGTATTTT. J is TRBJ2-3 and V is TRBV20-1; 10 bases are a match to TRBD1. V shed 5 bases and J 0 bases; nucleotides not matched to a gene: 5. Per germline, CDR1 DFQATT and CDR2 SNEGSKA (reference sequence). CDR3 length: 15 amino acids.

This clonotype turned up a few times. For the CDR3, the DNA is TGTGCCTGGAGTGCTGGGGGCCACGAGCAGTACTTC. The encoded protein is CAWSAGGHEQYF. The chain couples TRBV11-2 to TRBJ2-7, with D possibly matching TRBD1 (6 bases). CDR1 is SGHAT and CDR2 is FQNNGV in the germline V gene. The CDR3 extends over 12 amino acids. V was clipped by 11 bases and J by 5 bases, with 16 bases between them.

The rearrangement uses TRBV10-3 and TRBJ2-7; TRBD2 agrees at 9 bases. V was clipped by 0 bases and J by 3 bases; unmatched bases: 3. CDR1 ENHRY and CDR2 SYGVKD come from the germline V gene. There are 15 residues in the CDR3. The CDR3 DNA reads TGTGCCATCAGTGAGTCGGCGGGGGGGAGCTACGAGCAGTACTTC. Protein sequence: CAISESAGGSYEQYF.